This T cell receptor (beta chain) was identified in a study of vaccination and CD4 T cells after COVID-19 (dated by TCRdb to 2022 to 2024). About the study as a whole: In the convalescent cohort there were six males and four females, among whom were two Hispanic individuals, seven Caucasians, two Asians and one multiracial person. Participants got two doses of the Pfizer-BioNTech BNT162b2 vaccine (n=8) or two doses of the Moderna mRNA-1273 vaccine (n=2). Post-COVID blood samples from convalescent patients were collected a median of around 100 days after diagnosis, with a range of roughly 30 to 170 days. The time from the second vaccine dose to post-vaccine blood sampling had a median of roughly 77 days and ranged from about 14 to 250 days. Culture stimuli were overlapping spike peptide pools from SARS-CoV-2 and from the common cold coronaviruses HCoV-NL63, HCoV-OC43 and HCoV-229E. Control cultures used a CEFX viral epitope pool as positive control, an HIV-1 Nef peptide pool as negative control, or no peptide. In around nine COVID-19 convalescent patients and several infection-naive healthy vaccine recipients, the spike-specific CD4+ TCR repertoire before mRNA vaccination was compared with the repertoire after mRNA vaccination. In an earlier paper using these donors, memory CD4+ T cell crossreactivity between SARS-CoV-2 and common cold coronavirus spike proteins was assessed at the TCR clonotype level.

Findings and caveats that apply to the study as a whole: Relatively few convalescent patients were included in the study, and early timepoints after natural infection were not analyzed. In convalescent patients, a median approximately 83% of post-vaccine SARS-CoV-2-reactive clones were detected only after vaccination, and vaccine-specific priming was suggested by this finding. Of the vaccine-specific clones in convalescent patients, 304 of 307, or nearly all, reacted only to SARS-CoV-2 spike and did not cross-react with common cold coronaviruses. An increase in the median number of SARS-CoV-2-reactive clonotypes from 20 to 25 after infection to a few dozen after vaccination was observed, but the change was not found to be significant.

The library came from PCR. TCR sequencing of DNA from cultured CD4+ T cells used the Oncomine TCR Beta short-read assay at the Johns Hopkins FTIC core. The QIAamp micro DNA kit was used to extract genomic DNA from the cultured CD4+ T cells. The Oncomine TCR Beta libraries from cultured CD4+ T cells were pooled using unique dual indexes and then sequenced on an Illumina iSeq 100. On the authors' methods: Non-productive sequences were removed, and CDR3s that did not start with C, did not end with F or W, or were shorter than 7 amino acids were discarded. Antigen-specific clonotypes were identified using the MANAFEST web application through comparison of peptide-stimulated wells with reference and other culture wells. To be called positive, a clone needed an FDR below 0.05, an odds ratio above 5, and a productive frequency above 0.1% in at least two of three replicate wells. A clonotype counted as cross-reactive if it showed significant expansion both in the SARS-CoV-2 spike wells and in at least one common cold coronavirus spike condition. Similarity between CDR3 sequences was evaluated in R version 3.6.1 using Levenshtein distances (stringdist) and unrooted phylogenetic trees (ape). TCRdb trimmed the raw reads at Q25, called clones with MiXCR and kept productive beta chains. All rows with the same CDR3 protein become a single entry with the most common DNA and genes. The V and J calls reflect TCRdb's pipeline rather than the authors' work. In this sample the table shows 1,300 to 1,500 distinct CDR3 sequences, about 12% of which occur a single time. About 25% of the sample comes from the top ten.

This clonotype is classified as medium-sized (0.01 to 0.1%). The target of this receptor is not known. Qualities for individual bases were not recorded, and no much larger clone is one base off. The treatment or condition label of this sample denotes: approximately nine-day PBMC culture with coronavirus spike peptide pools or control peptides (ViraFEST assay). CD4+ T cells from unexposed donors were collected before the COVID-19 pandemic (2011-2018). The study used the ViraFEST assay, which expanded antigen-specific T cells with peptide pools and then identified expanded clonotypes by TCR sequencing. PBMCs were cultured at roughly 1.9 million per well in IMDM supplemented with approximately 4.7% human AB serum and approximately 10 IU/ml IL-2, with around 10 ug/ml peptide pools added. On days 3 and 7, half of the culture medium was replaced with fresh IL-2-containing medium. CD4+ T cells were isolated after around 9 days of culture through negative selection using the EasySep CD4+ T cell isolation kit. As cell number allowed, CD4+ T cells from unexposed donors were tested for reactivity to SARS-CoV-2 S and N and to four common cold coronavirus spike pools. PBMCs were separated from whole blood using Ficoll-Paque Plus gradient centrifugation and then either used fresh or cryopreserved at -140C. Culture conditions were generally each tested in triplicate wells. The leukapheresis product for the unexposed donors was obtained through commercial purchase.

V and J lose 6 bases and 7 bases, and a span of 15 bases separates them. The germline V gene encodes CDR1 LNHDA and CDR2 SQIVND (reference sequence). Counted from cysteine to phenylalanine, this CDR3 has 13 amino acids. Just CDR3 DNA is preserved here, 39 bases in frame from base 1. The TCR comes from a human donor in good health. This chain is built from TRBV19 and TRBJ1-1; the best D guess is TRBD1, with 6 bases matching. Sequencing input: CD4+ T cells from blood, cultured in vitro. Here the CDR3 is given as CASSLPRQDEAFF. The DNA is as follows: TGTGCCAGTAGCCTACCTAGACAGGATGAAGCTTTCTTT.